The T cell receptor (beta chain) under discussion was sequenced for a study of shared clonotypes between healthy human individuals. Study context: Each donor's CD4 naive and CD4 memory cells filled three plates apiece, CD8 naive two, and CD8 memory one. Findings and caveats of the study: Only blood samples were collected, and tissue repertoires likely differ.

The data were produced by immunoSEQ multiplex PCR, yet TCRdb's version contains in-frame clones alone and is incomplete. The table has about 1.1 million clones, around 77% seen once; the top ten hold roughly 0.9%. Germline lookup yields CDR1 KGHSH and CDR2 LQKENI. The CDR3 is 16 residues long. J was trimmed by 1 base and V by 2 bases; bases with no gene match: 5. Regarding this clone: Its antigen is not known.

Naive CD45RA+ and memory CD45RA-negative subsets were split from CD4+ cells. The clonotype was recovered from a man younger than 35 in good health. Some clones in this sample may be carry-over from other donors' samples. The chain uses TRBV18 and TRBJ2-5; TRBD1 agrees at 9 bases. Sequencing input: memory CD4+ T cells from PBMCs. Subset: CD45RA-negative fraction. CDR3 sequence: CASSPENRGRQETQYF. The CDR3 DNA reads TGTGCCAGCTCACCAGAAAACAGGGGGCGCCAAGAGACCCAGTACTTC.